The 28 T cell receptor beta chains given below trace back to one sample, sequenced in a study of T-cell memory formation after mild COVID-19 (dated by TCRdb to about 2021). The library was made by 5' RACE. The sequencing machine was an Illumina NovaSeq 6000. TCRdb trimmed the raw reads at Q25, called clones with MiXCR and kept productive beta chains. Here each entry gathers all rows of one CDR3 protein and keeps the most common genes and DNA. Here the sample has hundreds of thousands of distinct CDR3 sequences; less than 25% occur a single time. The ten most abundant clones make up approximately 8.4% of the sample. The sample taken for sequencing was PBMCs or a T cell subset sorted from them (not recorded which). The source is an adult woman who had mild COVID-19 (a few samples of this study predate the infection). The sample titles of this study are shuffled in the database, so cell type and time point are left out; the donor was told from shared clones.

This clonotype was picked up a small number of times. The chain couples TRBV7-9 to TRBJ2-1, with a possible D match to TRBD1 (6 bases). This CDR3 contains 15 residues. V was trimmed by 4 bases and J by 8 bases, leaving 18 bases between them. Germline CDR1 SEHNR, CDR2 FQNEAQ (reference sequence). The CDR3: CASSSEGVVHDEQFF. In DNA form, the CDR3 reads TGTGCCAGCAGCTCCGAGGGGGTTGTGCACGATGAGCAGTTCTTC.

This clonotype has only a few counts. This rearrangement joins TRBV4-3 to TRBJ1-2; no clear D. The CDR3 length is 18 residues. Trimming removed 4 bases from V and 5 bases from J, with 26 bases in between. Germline CDR1 is LGHNA and CDR2 is YSLEER. The CDR3 protein is CASSPRMDMGSSPYGYTF. In DNA form, the CDR3 reads TGCGCCAGCAGCCCTCGGATGGATATGGGATCCTCACCTTATGGCTACACCTTC.

The J gene is TRBJ2-7, the V gene TRBV6-5, with D perhaps given as TRBD1 or TRBD2 (5 bases each). The CDR3 extends over 15 amino acids. Germline loops: CDR1 MNHEY, CDR2 SVGAGI. The germline V and J ends were trimmed by 6 bases and 2 bases, with 17 bases remaining between them. DNA of the CDR3: TGTGCCAGCAGCCCCCGAGGGACGGCGACCTACGAGCAGTACTTC. It specifies CASSPRGTATYEQYF.

The gene calls are TRBV5-4 and TRBJ1-2; D ambiguous. Trimming stripped 5 bases from V and 5 bases from J, with 13 bases between. The germline V gene encodes CDR1 SGHNT and CDR2 YYREEE (reference sequence). There are 13 residues in the CDR3. This chain's CDR3 is CASSSRSTYGYTF. DNA for the CDR3: TGTGCCAGCAGTTCGAGGTCGACGTATGGCTACACCTTC.

The rearrangement uses TRBV14 and TRBJ2-1; either TRBD1 or TRBD2 may fit D (5 bases each). This CDR3 is 17 amino acids long. V was pared by 1 base and J by 4 bases, with 17 bases between. Germline values: CDR1 SGHDN, CDR2 FVKESK. The CDR3 nucleotides are TGTGCCAGCAGCCAAGTCGTAGGAGGACATCTGTACAATGAGCAGTTCTTC. This gives the protein CASSQVVGGHLYNEQFF.

The chain uses TRBV2 and TRBJ1-2, with TRBD1 matching over 7 bases. CDR3 size: 16 residues. J lost 1 base, V lost 4 bases, and 9 bases had no gene match. The germline gives CDR1 SNHLY, CDR2 FYNNEI. DNA of the CDR3: TGTGCCAGCAGTGGAGACAGGGCCGGTCTTAACTATGGCTACACCTTC. Amino acid sequence: CASSGDRAGLNYGYTF.

This clonotype occurred a few times. V and J are TRBV2 and TRBJ2-1; D may be TRBD1 or TRBD2 (5 bases each). Germline V CDR1 and CDR2: SNHLY, FYNNEI. The CDR3 covers 14 residues. V dropped 7 bases and J dropped 12 bases, with 22 bases sitting between them. As DNA, the CDR3 is TGTGCCAGCAACCAAGCTGAAGGGACGGCTTGGCAGTTCTTC. The encoded protein is CASNQAEGTAWQFF.

V gene TRBV7-8 combines with J gene TRBJ1-2; possibly TRBD1 for D (5 bases). Germline V gene sequence: CDR1 SGHVS, CDR2 FQNEAQ. The V gene lost 1 base and the J gene lost 6 bases, with 9 bases spanning the gap. The CDR3 is 13 residues long. CDR3: CASSLGGGDGYTF. CDR3 nucleotide sequence: TGTGCCAGCAGCTTAGGGGGCGGGGATGGCTACACCTTC.

This clonotype has just a few counts. The rearrangement links TRBV29-1 to TRBJ2-1; TRBD2 agrees at 11 bases. The V segment lost 7 bases and the J segment 7 bases; nucleotides outside the gene matches: 21. Per germline, CDR1 SQVTM and CDR2 ANQGSEA. The CDR3 totals 18 residues. As DNA, the CDR3 is TGCAGCGCTACCGGACTAGCGGGTTATTCCAGGTCAGGGAATGAGCAGTTCTTC. This codes for CSATGLAGYSRSGNEQFF.

This chain joins TRBV7-9 and TRBJ2-1, with D possibly TRBD1 on 6 matching bases. Germline CDR1 and CDR2: SEHNR and FQNEAQ (reference sequence). V lost 5 bases and J 2 bases, leaving 19 bases between the germline ends. This CDR3 contains 17 residues. CDR3 residues: CASSARRTATPYNEQFF. The CDR3 nucleotides are TGTGCCAGCAGCGCCCGCCGGACAGCCACCCCCTACAATGAGCAGTTCTTC.

For this clonotype: Germline and junction disagree at one end, which may indicate a read error. The chain uses TRBV7-6 and TRBJ1-3, with TRBD1 matching 8 bases. Germline CDR1 SGHVS, CDR2 FNYEAQ. The CDR3 extends over 16 amino acids. CDR3 bases: TGTGCCAGCAGCTCCGCAGCAGGGGGCTCAGGAAACACCACATATTTT. It specifies CASSSAAGGSGNTTYF.

This rearrangement joins TRBV9 to TRBJ1-4; 8 bases map to TRBD1. V dropped 4 bases and J dropped 7; count of bases not matched to a gene: 6. There are 14 residues in the CDR3. Germline V CDR1 and CDR2: SGDLS, YYNGEE. The DNA of the CDR3 is TGTGCCAGCAGCCCCCGGACAGGGACTGAAAAACTGTTTTTT. It yields the protein CASSPRTGTEKLFF.

This clonotype was counted at least ten times. The chain links TRBV7-3 to TRBJ2-1; D is uncertain. Trimming stripped 6 bases from V and 5 bases from J, with 8 bases between. Looked up from germline, CDR1 is SGHTA and CDR2 is FQGTGA. CDR3 length: 12 residues. The CDR3 coding sequence is TGTGCCAGCAGTCTCGCCGACAATGAGCAGTTCTTC. It translates to CASSLADNEQFF.

The J gene is TRBJ2-7, the V gene TRBV5-1, with TRBD2 matching 12 bases. Germline loops: CDR1 SGHRS, CDR2 YFSETQ. The CDR3 is 15 amino acids. Unmatched junction bases numbered 5, after V lost 5 bases and J lost 2 bases. The CDR3 reads CASRPRTSGTYEQYF. The CDR3 region has the DNA TGCGCCAGCAGACCCAGGACTAGCGGGACCTACGAGCAGTACTTC.

The V gene is TRBV28, the J gene TRBJ2-3; no reliable D call. This CDR3 has 13 amino acids. Trimming removed 6 bases at V and 5 bases at J, with 12 bases between. CDR1 and CDR2 (germline): MDHEN, SYDVKM. CDR3 sequence (DNA): TGTGCCAGCAGCCCAACTTTGAGAGATACGCAGTATTTT. This sequence encodes CASSPTLRDTQYF.

V and J are TRBV18 and TRBJ2-1, with 8 bases identical to TRBD1. Germline CDR1 reads KGHSH; CDR2 reads LQKENI. There are 14 residues in the CDR3. V was pared by 0 bases and J by 9 bases, with 4 bases of the junction left unmatched. For the CDR3, the DNA is TGTGCCAGCTCACCACCGGCAGGGGGCGGTGAGCAGTTCTTC. Protein: CASSPPAGGGEQFF. Complete variable domain (other parts from reference TRBV18 and TRBJ2-1): NAGVMQNPRHLVRRRGQEARLRCSPMKGHSHVYWYRQLPEEGLKFMVYLQKENIIDESGMPKERFSAEFPKEGPSILRIQQVVRGDSAAYFCASSPPAGGGEQFFGPGTRLTVL.

This clonotype was recorded a few times. This sequence joins TRBV10-3 and TRBJ1-5, with unresolved D. Germline V gives CDR1 ENHRY, CDR2 SYGVKD. This CDR3 has 13 amino acids. With 6 bases removed from V and 4 bases from J, the gap between germline ends came to 10 bases. CDR3 nucleotide sequence: TGTGCCATCAGGATAAACACAAATCAGCCCCAGCATTTT. Translating it yields CAIRINTNQPQHF.

This clonotype has a handful of counts. The chain combines TRBV7-2 with TRBJ2-7; 8 nucleotides match TRBD2. The V and J ends lost 0 bases and 0 bases, in that order; junction bases with no gene match: 4. Germline CDR1 reads SGHTA; CDR2 reads FQGNSA. The CDR3 has 16 residues. In nucleotides, the CDR3 is TGTGCCAGCAGCTTAGCGGGGAGCGGGAGCTCCTACGAGCAGTACTTC. Its protein is CASSLAGSGSSYEQYF.

This clonotype was detected a few times. V usage is TRBV27 and J usage is TRBJ2-2; D gene ambiguous. Germline loops: CDR1 MNHEY, CDR2 SMNVEV (reference sequence). V lost 3 bases and J lost 5, with 4 bases in between. The CDR3 totals 12 residues. The CDR3 loop reads CASSFATGELFF. The CDR3 coding sequence is TGTGCCAGCAGTTTCGCAACCGGGGAGCTGTTTTTT.

The sample holds a few counts of this clonotype. The V and J genes are TRBV6-6 and TRBJ2-3, with TRBD1 as a possible D gene (6 bases). CDR3 size: 13 residues. V was cut by 6 bases and J by 6 bases, with 13 bases left in between. CDR1 and CDR2 from the germline V gene are MNHNY and SVGAGI (reference sequence). CDR3: CASRDEGVDTQYF. The CDR3 nucleotides read TGTGCCAGCAGGGACGAGGGGGTGGATACGCAGTATTTT.

The chain employs TRBV6-4 and TRBJ2-2; the match to TRBD2 covers 11 bases. Unmatched junction bases numbered 4, after V lost 5 bases and J lost 5 bases. Germline CDR1 and CDR2: MRHNA and SNTAGT. The CDR3 length is 15 residues. The CDR3: CASSRTSGRTGELFF. In nucleotides, the CDR3 is TGTGCCAGCAGTCGGACTAGCGGGCGGACCGGGGAGCTGTTTTTT.

J is TRBJ1-1 and V is TRBV6-5, with unresolved D. The germline CDR1 and CDR2 sequences are MNHEY and SVGAGI. Trimming shortened V by 7 bases and J by 6 bases, and 18 bases separated the two germline ends. The CDR3 sequence is 14 residues long. For the CDR3, the DNA is TGTGCCAGCACCTATGACCCCGTTGCGCCTGAAGCTTTCTTT. It is translated as CASTYDPVAPEAFF.

V and J are TRBV9 and TRBJ1-2; 11 nucleotides agree with TRBD1. V dropped 1 base and J dropped 5; count of bases not matched to a gene: 10. The CDR3 totals 17 residues. Germline V gene lookup returns CDR1 SGDLS and CDR2 YYNGEE. CDR3 amino acids: CASSVSGTGGLGYGYTF. Here the CDR3 DNA reads TGTGCCAGCAGCGTATCCGGGACAGGGGGTTTAGGGTATGGCTACACCTTC. Full variable domain (remainder filled in from reference TRBV9 and TRBJ1-2): DSGVTQTPKHLITATGQRVTLRCSPRSGDLSVYWYQQSLDQGLQFLIQYYNGEERAKGNILERFSAQQFPDLHSELNLSSLELGDSALYFCASSVSGTGGLGYGYTFGSGTRLTVV.

This clonotype was picked up a small number of times. The rearrangement uses TRBV20-1 and TRBJ1-5, with 7 positions matching TRBD1. The J segment lost 7 bases and the V segment lost 4 bases, leaving 7 bases of the junction unmatched. The CDR3 length is 13 residues. Per germline, CDR1 DFQATT and CDR2 SNEGSKA (reference sequence). In nucleotides, the CDR3 is TGCAGTGCTAAGACAGGGAGGGAGCAGCCCCAGCATTTT. This encodes CSAKTGREQPQHF.

The chain uses TRBV6-5 and TRBJ2-5, with 9 bases matching TRBD2. The CDR3 spans 16 residues. With 5 bases clipped from V and 5 bases from J, the junction kept 12 bases outside the gene matches. The germline V gene encodes CDR1 MNHEY and CDR2 SVGAGI. CDR3 sequence (DNA): TGTGCCAGCAGTCCCACCGCGGGGGGGCACGAGGAGACCCAGTACTTC. The encoded protein is CASSPTAGGHEETQYF.

The genes are TRBV7-7 and TRBJ2-5, with D tentatively TRBD1 (6 bases). The CDR3 consists of 15 residues. Deletions cut 4 bases from V and 2 bases from J, with 14 bases between. Germline V gene sequence: CDR1 SSHAT, CDR2 FNYEAQ (reference sequence). CDR3: CASSSTGTPQETQYF. The CDR3 DNA is TGTGCCAGCAGCTCTACCGGGACACCACAAGAGACCCAGTACTTC.

The chain employs TRBV2 and TRBJ2-6; 9 bases are a match to TRBD1. The CDR3 loop spans 18 amino acids. Germline assignment: CDR1 SNHLY and CDR2 FYNNEI. With 6 bases clipped from V and 0 bases from J, the junction kept 9 bases outside the gene matches. In DNA, the CDR3 is TGTGCCAGCAGAACCCCGGGACAGGGTGGCTCTGGGGCCAACGTCCTGACTTTC. The encoded protein is CASRTPGQGGSGANVLTF.

A few counts support this clonotype. This rearrangement joins TRBV10-3 to TRBJ1-6; D ambiguous. Germline loops: CDR1 ENHRY, CDR2 SYGVKD. V was pared by 3 bases and J by 0 bases, with 15 bases between. The CDR3 loop spans 18 amino acids. CDR3 sequence: CAISDFLDHSSYNSPLHF. In DNA, the CDR3 is TGTGCCATCAGTGATTTTCTGGACCATTCCTCCTATAATTCACCCCTCCACTTT.